This TCR beta chain emerged from a study of vaccination effects on CD4 cells after COVID-19 (dated by TCRdb to 2022 to 2024). Context from the whole study: Each participant got two doses of an mRNA SARS-CoV-2 vaccine, either BNT162b2 or mRNA-1273. SARS-CoV-2 spike-specific CD4+ TCR repertoires were compared before and after mRNA vaccination in COVID-19 convalescent patients and in infection-naive vaccine recipients. The full study included some eleven COVID-19 convalescent patients and a few SARS-CoV-2-naive healthy vaccine recipients. Cultures from other donors in the study were sequenced using the Oncomine TCR Beta short-read assay on an Illumina iSeq 100. Overall study results and their limits: Only a small number of convalescent patients were included, and no early post-infection timepoints were available, which limited the study. Clones induced by infection and clones induced by vaccination both contracted markedly at late timepoints after vaccination, which fits with T cell responses waning over time. In healthy vaccine recipients, vaccine-induced clones were almost all SARS-CoV-2 mono-reactive, with only 1 of 255 cross-reactive with common cold coronaviruses.

The library came from the immunoSEQ multiplex PCR assay. TCR beta CDR3 sequencing was performed on DNA from the cultured, isolated CD4+ T cells. Per the source publication's procedure: Non-productive TCR sequences were discarded, and reads were trimmed to the CDR3 region, with only CDR3s of 7 or more amino acids retained. The MANAFEST web app was used to pick out antigen-specific clonotypes by comparing their expansion in peptide wells with that in reference cultures. For clones to be considered positive, expansion at FDR<0.05 versus reference and all other wells, an odds ratio above 5, and a frequency above 0.1% in two replicate wells were required. A clonotype was defined as cross-reactive if the clonotype was significantly expanded both in SARS-CoV-2 spike wells and in at least one common cold coronavirus spike condition. Levenshtein distance calculated with the stringdist R package was used to assess CDR3 similarity, and unrooted trees were constructed with ape in R 3.6.1. Not all clones reach the TCRdb copy of this immuneACCESS table, which keeps in-frame sequences only. Checked studies attribute under half of the gap to unresolved V genes and leave the rest unexplained. D and trimming come from the DNA, and the V and J calls and clone size come from that table. Here the sample has 30,000 to 35,000 clones; around 78% occur a single time. The ten largest clones add up to about 27% of the sample.

As regards this clone: The antigen it recognizes is unknown. The sample holds no much larger clone one base away, and base qualities are not on file.

In the ViraFEST assay, PBMC were stimulated with viral peptide pools, and TCR sequencing was then used to find antigen-specific CD4+ T cell clonotypes based on their expansion. After around eleven days of culture, CD4+ T cells were isolated with the EasySep CD4+ T cell isolation kit. None of the healthy vaccine recipients had a prior SARS-CoV-2 infection, which was confirmed by nucleocapsid antibody tests that came back negative both before and after vaccination. A few million PBMC per well were cultured in IMDM with approximately 5% human AB serum, 10 IU/ml IL-2 and gentamicin, plus 10 ug/ml peptides. Half of the culture medium was replaced with fresh IL-2-containing medium on days 3 and 7. Unless noted otherwise, every peptide stimulation condition was grown in triplicate wells. Using Ficoll-Paque Plus gradient centrifugation, PBMC were separated from whole blood and then either used fresh or cryopreserved at -140C. Overlapping peptide pools spanned the spike proteins of SARS-CoV-2 and the common cold coronaviruses HCoV-NL63, HCoV-OC43 and HCoV-229E. The QIAamp micro DNA kit was used to extract genomic DNA from the cultured CD4+ T cells.

Trimming takes 0 bases from V and 1 base from J, and the germline ends sit 10 bases apart. Taken from cysteine to phenylalanine, the CDR3 has 16 residues. This entry keeps only the CDR3 DNA: 48 bases, framed from base 1. For CDR1 and CDR2, the germline V gene lists SGHRS and YFSETQ. This receptor was taken from a human donor who received a COVID-19 vaccine. This sequence uses TRBV5-1 and TRBJ1-4; matching of 6 bases hints at TRBD1 as the D gene. The sequencing here drew on CD4+ T cells from PBMCs cultured with HCoV-OC43 spike peptides, taken before COVID-19 vaccination. The label giving this sample's cell subset or site can be read as: HCoV-OC43 spike overlapping peptide pool stimulation. DNA sequence: TGCGCCAGCAGCTTGGCACAACAGGGAACTAATGAAAAACTGTTTTTT. This yields the protein CASSLAQQGTNEKLFF.